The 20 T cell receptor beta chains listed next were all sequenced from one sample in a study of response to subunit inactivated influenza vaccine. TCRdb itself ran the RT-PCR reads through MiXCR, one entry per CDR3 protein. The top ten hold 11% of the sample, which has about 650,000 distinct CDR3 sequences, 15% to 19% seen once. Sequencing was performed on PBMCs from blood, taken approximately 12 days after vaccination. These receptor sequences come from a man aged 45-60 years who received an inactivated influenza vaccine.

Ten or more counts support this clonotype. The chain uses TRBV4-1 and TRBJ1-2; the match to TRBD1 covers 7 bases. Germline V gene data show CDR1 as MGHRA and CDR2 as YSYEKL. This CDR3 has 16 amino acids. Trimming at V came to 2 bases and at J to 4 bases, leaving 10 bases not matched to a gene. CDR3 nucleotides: TGCGCCAGCAGCCAAACAGGGGCAGGAAGCCTCTATGGCTACACCTTC. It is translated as CASSQTGAGSLYGYTF.

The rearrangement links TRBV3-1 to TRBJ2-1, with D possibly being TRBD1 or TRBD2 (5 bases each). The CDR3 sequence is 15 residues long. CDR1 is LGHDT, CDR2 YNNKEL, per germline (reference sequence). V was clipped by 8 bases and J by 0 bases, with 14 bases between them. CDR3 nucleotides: TGTGCCAGCGGGGCCGGGGCTCGCTCCTACAATGAGCAGTTCTTC. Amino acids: CASGAGARSYNEQFF.

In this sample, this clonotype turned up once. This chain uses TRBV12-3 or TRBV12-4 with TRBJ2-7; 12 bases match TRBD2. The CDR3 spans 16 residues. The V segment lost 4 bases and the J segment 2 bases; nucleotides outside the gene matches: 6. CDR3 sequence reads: CASSSPSGRATYEQYF. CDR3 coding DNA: TGTGCCAGCAGTTCCCCTAGCGGGAGGGCCACCTACGAGCAGTACTTC.

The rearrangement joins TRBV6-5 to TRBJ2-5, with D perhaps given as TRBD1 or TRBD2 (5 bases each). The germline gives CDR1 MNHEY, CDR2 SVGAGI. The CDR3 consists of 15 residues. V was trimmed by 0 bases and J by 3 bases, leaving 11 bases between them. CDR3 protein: CASSYSLRGEETQYF. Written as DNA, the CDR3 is TGTGCCAGCAGTTACTCGTTGCGAGGGGAAGAGACCCAGTACTTC.

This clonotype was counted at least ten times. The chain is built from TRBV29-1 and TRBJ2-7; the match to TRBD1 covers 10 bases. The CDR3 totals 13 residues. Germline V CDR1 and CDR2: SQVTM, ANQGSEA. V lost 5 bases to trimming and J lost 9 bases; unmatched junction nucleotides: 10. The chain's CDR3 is CSVHGTGVVGQYF. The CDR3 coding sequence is TGCAGCGTTCACGGGACAGGGGTAGTCGGGCAGTACTTC.

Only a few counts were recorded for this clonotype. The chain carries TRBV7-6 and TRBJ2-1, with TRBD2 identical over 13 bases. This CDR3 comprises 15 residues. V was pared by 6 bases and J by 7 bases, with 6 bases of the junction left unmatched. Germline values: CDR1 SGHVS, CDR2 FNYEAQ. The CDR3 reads CASSYTSGRGNEQFF. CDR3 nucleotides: TGTGCCAGCAGTTATACTAGCGGGAGGGGTAATGAGCAGTTCTTC.

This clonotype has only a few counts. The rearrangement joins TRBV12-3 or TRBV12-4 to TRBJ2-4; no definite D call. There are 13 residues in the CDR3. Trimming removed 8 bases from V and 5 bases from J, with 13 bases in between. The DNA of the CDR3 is TGTGCCAGCTCAATTTTCGCTGAAAACATTCAGTACTTC. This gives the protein CASSIFAENIQYF.

In nucleotides, the CDR3 is TGTGCCGTGCGGGGGGTAAATGAAAAACTGTTTTTT. This translates into CAVRGVNEKLFF. The chain recombines TRBV28 with TRBJ1-4; tentative D call: TRBD1 (5 bases). The V gene lost 11 bases and the J gene lost 5 bases, with 12 bases spanning the gap. Germline-derived CDR1 and CDR2 are MDHEN and SYDVKM. This CDR3 has 12 residues. The entire variable domain, with the rest obtained from reference TRBV28 and TRBJ1-4, is as follows: DVKVTQSSRYLVKRTGEKVFLECVQDMDHENMFWYRQDPGLGLRLIYFSYDVKMKEKGDIPEGYSVSREKKERFSLILESASTNQTSMYLCAVRGVNEKLFFGSGTQLSVL.

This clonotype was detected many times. The CDR3: CSASSGTSYNEQFF. The DNA of the CDR3 is TGCAGTGCTAGTTCCGGGACCTCCTACAATGAGCAGTTCTTC. This rearrangement joins TRBV20-1 to TRBJ2-1, with D perhaps being TRBD1 or TRBD2 (5 bases each). V was trimmed by 3 bases and J by 0 bases, leaving 9 bases between them. The CDR3 length is 14 residues. Germline V CDR1 and CDR2: DFQATT, SNEGSKA (reference sequence).

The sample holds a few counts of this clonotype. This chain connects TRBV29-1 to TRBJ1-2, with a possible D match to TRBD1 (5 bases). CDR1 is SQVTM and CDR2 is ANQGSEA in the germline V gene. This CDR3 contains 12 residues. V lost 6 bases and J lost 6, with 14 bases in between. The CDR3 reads CSVRVQANGYTF. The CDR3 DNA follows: TGCAGCGTGCGGGTACAGGCTAATGGCTACACCTTC.

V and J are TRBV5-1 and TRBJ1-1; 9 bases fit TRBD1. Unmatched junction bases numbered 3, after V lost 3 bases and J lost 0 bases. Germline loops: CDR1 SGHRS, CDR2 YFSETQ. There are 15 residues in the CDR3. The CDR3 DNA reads TGCGCCAGCAGCTCAAGGACAGGGGTGAACACTGAAGCTTTCTTT. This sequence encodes CASSSRTGVNTEAFF.

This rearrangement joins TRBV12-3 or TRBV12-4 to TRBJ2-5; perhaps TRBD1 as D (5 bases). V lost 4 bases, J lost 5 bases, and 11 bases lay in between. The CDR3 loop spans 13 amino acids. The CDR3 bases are TGTGCCAGCAGTTGGGGCCTCCGGGAGACCCAGTACTTC. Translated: CASSWGLRETQYF.

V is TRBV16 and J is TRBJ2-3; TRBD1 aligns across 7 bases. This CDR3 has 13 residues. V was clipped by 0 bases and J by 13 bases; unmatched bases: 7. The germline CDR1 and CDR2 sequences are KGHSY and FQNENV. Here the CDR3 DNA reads TGTGCCAGCAGCCAATCACGAGGGGGCGATGAGTATTTT. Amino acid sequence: CASSQSRGGDEYF.

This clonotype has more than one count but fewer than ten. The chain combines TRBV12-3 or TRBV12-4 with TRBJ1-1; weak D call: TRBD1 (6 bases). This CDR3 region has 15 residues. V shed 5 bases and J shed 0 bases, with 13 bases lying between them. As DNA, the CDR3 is TGTGCCAGCAGTACCTACAGGGACCTGAACACTGAAGCTTTCTTT. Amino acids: CASSTYRDLNTEAFF.

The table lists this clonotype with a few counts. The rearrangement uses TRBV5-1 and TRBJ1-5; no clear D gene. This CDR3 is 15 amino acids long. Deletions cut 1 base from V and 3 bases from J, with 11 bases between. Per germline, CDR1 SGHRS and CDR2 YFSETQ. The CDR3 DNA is TGCGCCAGCAGCTTGTTGCCAGGCAACAATCAGCCCCAGCATTTT. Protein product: CASSLLPGNNQPQHF.

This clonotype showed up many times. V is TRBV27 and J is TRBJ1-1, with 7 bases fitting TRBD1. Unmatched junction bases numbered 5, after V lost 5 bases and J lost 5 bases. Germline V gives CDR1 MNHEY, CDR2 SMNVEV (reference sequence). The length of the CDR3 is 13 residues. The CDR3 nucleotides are TGTGCCAGCAGTCCGGCAGGGGGTACTGAAGCTTTCTTT. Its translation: CASSPAGGTEAFF.

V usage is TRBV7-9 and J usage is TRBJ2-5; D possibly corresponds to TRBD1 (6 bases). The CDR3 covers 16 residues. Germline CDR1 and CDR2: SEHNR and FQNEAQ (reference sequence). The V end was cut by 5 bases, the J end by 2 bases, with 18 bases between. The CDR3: CASSIGWGRYQETQYF. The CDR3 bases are TGTGCCAGCAGCATAGGCTGGGGGCGGTATCAAGAGACCCAGTACTTC.

The CDR3 loop reads CSVGGGTGSNTGELFF. In nucleotides, the CDR3 is TGCAGCGTTGGCGGGGGGACAGGATCGAACACCGGGGAGCTGTTTTTT. The chain couples TRBV29-1 to TRBJ2-2; D may be TRBD1 or TRBD2 (8 bases each). CDR3 length equals 16 residues. The germline V gene has CDR1 SQVTM and CDR2 ANQGSEA. The V and J ends lost 4 bases and 0 bases respectively, with 15 bases between them.

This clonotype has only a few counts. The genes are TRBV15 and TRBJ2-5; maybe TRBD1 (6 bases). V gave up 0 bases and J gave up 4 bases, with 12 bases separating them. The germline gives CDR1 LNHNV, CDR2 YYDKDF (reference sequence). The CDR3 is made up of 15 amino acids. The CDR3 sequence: CATSRDESRGETQYF. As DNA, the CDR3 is TGTGCCACCAGCAGAGATGAGAGCAGGGGAGAGACCCAGTACTTC. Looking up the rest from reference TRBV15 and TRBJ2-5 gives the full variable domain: DAMVIQNPRYQVTQFGKPVTLSCSQTLNHNVMYWYQQKSSQAPKLLFHYYDKDFNNEADTPDNFQSRRPNTSFCFLDIRSPGLGDTAMYLCATSRDESRGETQYFGPGTRLLVL.

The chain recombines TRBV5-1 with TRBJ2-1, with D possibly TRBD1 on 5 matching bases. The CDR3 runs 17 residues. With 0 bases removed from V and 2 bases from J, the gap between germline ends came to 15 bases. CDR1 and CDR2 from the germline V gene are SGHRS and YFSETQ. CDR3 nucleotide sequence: TGCGCCAGCAGCTTGGCTCGTGGGCAGGGTCCCTACAATGAGCAGTTCTTC. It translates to CASSLARGQGPYNEQFF.